This TCR beta chain was recovered during a study of T cells in Graves' hyperthyroidism and ophthalmopathy. This clonotype was seen a handful of times. RNA transcripts yielded amplified TCR beta CDR3 regions. Carried out on the TCR CDR3, a first-round RT-PCR used the HTBI primer set. TCRdb reprocessed the multiplex PCR reads via MiXCR and lists one record per CDR3 protein. The sample has roughly 740,000 distinct CDR3 sequences, roughly 15% seen once. The sample consisted of blood. This receptor was taken from a man between 18 and 35 years old with Graves' hyperthyroidism.

Here the CDR3 reads CASSQDSGGNRADTQYF. CDR3 bases: TGTGCCAGCAGCCAAGATTCAGGGGGCAATAGGGCAGATACGCAGTATTTT. This chain links TRBV4-2 with TRBJ2-3; 8 nucleotides agree with TRBD1. The CDR3 is 17 residues long. The germline CDR1 and CDR2 sequences are LGHNA and YNFKEQ. V was pared by 0 bases and J by 4 bases, with 9 bases of the junction left unmatched.